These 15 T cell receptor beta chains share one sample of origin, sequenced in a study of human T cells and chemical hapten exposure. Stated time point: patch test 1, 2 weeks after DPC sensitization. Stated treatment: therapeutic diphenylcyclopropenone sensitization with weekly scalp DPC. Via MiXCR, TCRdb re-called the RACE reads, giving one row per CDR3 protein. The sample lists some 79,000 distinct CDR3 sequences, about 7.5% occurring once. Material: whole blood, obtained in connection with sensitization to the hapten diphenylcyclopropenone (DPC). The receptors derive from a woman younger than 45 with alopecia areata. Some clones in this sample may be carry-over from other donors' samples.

The CDR3 spells CASSPQEAGQGHEKLFF. Written as DNA, the CDR3 is TGTGCCAGCTCACCACAGGAGGCCGGACAGGGGCATGAAAAACTGTTTTTT. The chain employs TRBV18 and TRBJ1-4, with 9 bases identical to TRBD1. CDR1 is KGHSH, CDR2 LQKENI, per germline. The CDR3 covers 17 residues. J was trimmed by 6 bases and V by 1 base; bases with no gene match: 9.

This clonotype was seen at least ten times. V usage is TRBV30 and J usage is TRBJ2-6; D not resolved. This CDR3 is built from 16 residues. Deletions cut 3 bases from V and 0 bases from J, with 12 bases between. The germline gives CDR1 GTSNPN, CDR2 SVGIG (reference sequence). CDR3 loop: CAWSQKRTSGANVLTF. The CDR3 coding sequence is TGTGCCTGGAGCCAAAAGAGGACCTCTGGGGCCAACGTCCTGACTTTC.

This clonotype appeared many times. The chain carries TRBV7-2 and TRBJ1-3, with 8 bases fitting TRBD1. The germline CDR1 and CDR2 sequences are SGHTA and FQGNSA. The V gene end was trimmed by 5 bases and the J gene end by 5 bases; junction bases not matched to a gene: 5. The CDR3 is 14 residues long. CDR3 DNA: TGTGCCAGCAGCCCTAGACAGGGGAGAAACACCATATATTTT. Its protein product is CASSPRQGRNTIYF.

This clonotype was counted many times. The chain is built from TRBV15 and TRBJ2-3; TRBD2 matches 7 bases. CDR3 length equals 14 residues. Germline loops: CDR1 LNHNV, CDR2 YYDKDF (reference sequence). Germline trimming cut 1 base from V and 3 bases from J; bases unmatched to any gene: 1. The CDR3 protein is CATSRVGRTDTQYF. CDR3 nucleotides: TGTGCCACCAGCAGAGTCGGGAGGACAGATACGCAGTATTTT.

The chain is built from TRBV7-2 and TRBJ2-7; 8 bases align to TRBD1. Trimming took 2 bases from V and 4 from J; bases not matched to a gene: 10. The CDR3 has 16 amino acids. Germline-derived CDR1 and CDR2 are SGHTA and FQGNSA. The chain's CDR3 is CASSLNPNRGFYEQYF. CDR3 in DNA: TGTGCCAGCAGCTTAAATCCTAACAGGGGGTTTTACGAGCAGTACTTC.

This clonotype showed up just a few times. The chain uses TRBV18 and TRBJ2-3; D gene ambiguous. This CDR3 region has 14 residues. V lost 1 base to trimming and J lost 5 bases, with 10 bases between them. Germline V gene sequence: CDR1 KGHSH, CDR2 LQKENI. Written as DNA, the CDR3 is TGTGCCAGCTCACCACGAAATGTACAAGATACGCAGTATTTT. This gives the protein CASSPRNVQDTQYF. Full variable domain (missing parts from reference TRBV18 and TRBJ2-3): NAGVMQNPRHLVRRRGQEARLRCSPMKGHSHVYWYRQLPEEGLKFMVYLQKENIIDESGMPKERFSAEFPKEGPSILRIQQVVRGDSAAYFCASSPRNVQDTQYFGPGTRLTVL.

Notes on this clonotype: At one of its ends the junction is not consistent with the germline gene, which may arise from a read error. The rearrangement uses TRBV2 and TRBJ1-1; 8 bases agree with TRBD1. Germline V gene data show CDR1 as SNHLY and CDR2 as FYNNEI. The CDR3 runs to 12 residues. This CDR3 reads CASRGTGAEAFF. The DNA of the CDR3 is TGTGCCAGCAGGGGGACAGGAGCTGAGGCTTTCTTT.

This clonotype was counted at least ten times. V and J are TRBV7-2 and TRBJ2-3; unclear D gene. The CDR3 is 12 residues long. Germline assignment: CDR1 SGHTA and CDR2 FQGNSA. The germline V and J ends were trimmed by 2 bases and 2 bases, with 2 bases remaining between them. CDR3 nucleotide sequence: TGTGCCAGCAGCTTACCCACAGATACGCAGTATTTT. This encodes CASSLPTDTQYF.

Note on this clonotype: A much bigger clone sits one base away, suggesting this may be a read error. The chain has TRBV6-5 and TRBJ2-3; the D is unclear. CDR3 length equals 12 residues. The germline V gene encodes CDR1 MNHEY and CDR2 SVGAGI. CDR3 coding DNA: TGTTCCAGCTCCCCGAATACAGATACGCAGTATTTT. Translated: CSSSPNTDTQYF.

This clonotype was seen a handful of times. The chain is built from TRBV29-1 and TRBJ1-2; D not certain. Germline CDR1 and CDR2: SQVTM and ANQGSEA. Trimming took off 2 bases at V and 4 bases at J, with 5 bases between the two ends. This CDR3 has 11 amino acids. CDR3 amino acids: CSVEHTYGYTF. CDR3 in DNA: TGCAGCGTTGAACACACCTATGGCTACACCTTC.

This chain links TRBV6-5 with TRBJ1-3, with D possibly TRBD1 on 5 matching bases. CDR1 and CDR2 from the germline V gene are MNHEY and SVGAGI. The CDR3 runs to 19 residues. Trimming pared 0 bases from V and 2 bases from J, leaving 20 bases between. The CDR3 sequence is CASSYSPGTPDMAGNTIYF. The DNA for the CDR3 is TGTGCCAGCAGTTACTCACCCGGGACCCCGGACATGGCTGGAAACACCATATATTTT.

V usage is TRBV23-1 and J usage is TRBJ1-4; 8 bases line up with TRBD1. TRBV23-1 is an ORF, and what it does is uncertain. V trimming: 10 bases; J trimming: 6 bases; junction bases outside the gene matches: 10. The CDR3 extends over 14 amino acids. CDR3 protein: CATSDEQGDEKLFF. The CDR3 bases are TGCGCCACCTCAGACGAACAGGGGGATGAAAAACTGTTTTTT.

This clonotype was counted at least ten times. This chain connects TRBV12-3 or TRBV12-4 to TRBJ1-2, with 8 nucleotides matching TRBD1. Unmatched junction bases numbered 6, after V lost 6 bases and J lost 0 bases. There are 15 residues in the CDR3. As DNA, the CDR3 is TGTGCCAGCAGGCCCGGGACAGGAGCTAACTATGGCTACACCTTC. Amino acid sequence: CASRPGTGANYGYTF.

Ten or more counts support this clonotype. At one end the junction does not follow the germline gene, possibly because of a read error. The CDR3 here is CASSPTTGYGLGF. The DNA of the CDR3 is TGTGCCAGCAGCCCGACAACAGGGTACGGTCTGGGCTTT. The chain couples TRBV5-6 to TRBJ1-1; D may be TRBD1 (6 bases). CDR1 SGHDT and CDR2 YYEEEE come from the germline V gene. This CDR3 has 13 amino acids.

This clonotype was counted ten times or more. Here the CDR3 reads CAISESLEKLFF. CDR3 nucleotides: TGTGCCATCAGTGAGTCACTTGAAAAACTGTTTTTT. V gene TRBV10-3 combines with J gene TRBJ1-4; D call uncertain. The CDR3 is 12 amino acids. V shed 0 bases and J shed 7 bases, with 3 bases lying between them. The germline V gene has CDR1 ENHRY and CDR2 SYGVKD.